Below, 24 T cell receptor beta chains from the same sample are listed, as sequenced in a study of T-cell memory formation after mild COVID-19. One entry per CDR3 protein, called by TCRdb with MiXCR from the 5' RACE reads. In the table there are fewer than 350,000 distinct CDR3 sequences, approximately 15% of which are singletons. Material: PBMCs or a T cell subset sorted from them (not recorded which). These receptors were taken from a man aged 18-30 years who had mild COVID-19 (a few samples of this study predate the infection). Cell type and time point are not known.

This clonotype was observed a handful of times. This chain joins TRBV2 and TRBJ2-4; D gene unclear. Germline V lookup: CDR1 SNHLY, CDR2 FYNNEI. The CDR3 length is 13 residues. V was clipped by 3 bases and J by 8 bases, with 11 bases between them. CDR3 region: CASSDVVMDIQYF. DNA for the CDR3: TGTGCCAGCAGTGATGTTGTCATGGACATTCAGTACTTC.

The genes are TRBV27 and TRBJ1-5; D is unclear. Looked up from germline, CDR1 is MNHEY and CDR2 is SMNVEV (reference sequence). V was trimmed by 4 bases and J by 1 base, leaving 14 bases between them. The CDR3 has 16 residues. The DNA for the CDR3 is TGTGCCAGCAGTTCCGACCGAGGTGGGAGCAATCAGCCCCAGCATTTT. This sequence encodes CASSSDRGGSNQPQHF.

This clonotype turned up a few times. The chain carries TRBV6-6 and TRBJ1-2; D gene ambiguous. CDR3 size: 11 residues. Trimming cost V 2 bases and J 8 bases, with 6 bases left between them. The germline V gene encodes CDR1 MNHNY and CDR2 SVGAGI (reference sequence). DNA for the CDR3: TGTGCCAGCAGTTACGTGACCGGCTACACCTTC. Residues: CASSYVTGYTF.

This chain joins TRBV15 and TRBJ2-7; either TRBD1 or TRBD2 may fit D (5 bases each). Germline V gene sequence: CDR1 LNHNV, CDR2 YYDKDF (reference sequence). This CDR3 spans 13 amino acids. Trimming left V 3 bases short and J 9 bases short, with 15 bases between. The CDR3 sequence is CATSRATGTGQYV. The CDR3 DNA is TGTGCCACCAGCAGGGCGACCGGGACGGGGCAGTACGTC.

The chain links TRBV29-1 to TRBJ2-2, with D unresolved. Germline CDR1 reads SQVTM; CDR2 reads ANQGSEA. Trimming took off 7 bases at V and 1 base at J, with 4 bases between the two ends. This CDR3 spans 11 amino acids. This chain's CDR3 is CSARNTGELFF. CDR3 DNA sequence: TGCAGCGCTAGGAACACCGGGGAGCTGTTTTTT.

The chain joins TRBV7-9 to TRBJ1-1, with 9 nucleotides matching TRBD1. The germline V gene encodes CDR1 SEHNR and CDR2 FQNEAQ (reference sequence). The CDR3 consists of 14 residues. After removal of 5 bases from V and 5 bases from J, the junction contained 6 bases not matched to a gene. The chain's CDR3 is CASSQQGAITEAFF. DNA for the CDR3: TGTGCCAGCAGCCAACAGGGGGCGATAACTGAAGCTTTCTTT.

The V call is TRBV27, the J call TRBJ1-2, with a tentative D call TRBD1 (5 bases). Trimming left V 10 bases short and J 7 bases short, with 28 bases between. The CDR3 is 16 amino acids. CDR1 and CDR2 (germline): MNHEY, SMNVEV (reference sequence). The CDR3 spells CATRDPEFSVLSGYTF. CDR3 DNA: TGTGCCACGAGGGACCCCGAATTTTCGGTCCTGTCTGGCTACACCTTC.

CDR3 DNA sequence: TGTGCCAGCAGTTATTCGGGACGGAGCTACGAGCAGTACGTC. Amino acids: CASSYSGRSYEQYV. The V and J genes are TRBV6-5 and TRBJ2-7, with D perhaps assigned TRBD1 or TRBD2 (5 bases each). The germline CDR1 and CDR2 sequences are MNHEY and SVGAGI. This CDR3 has 14 residues. V dropped 3 bases and J dropped 3 bases, with 12 bases sitting between them.

The rearrangement links TRBV9 to TRBJ1-6, with D possibly being TRBD1 (6 bases). Germline V gene sequence: CDR1 SGDLS, CDR2 YYNGEE. This CDR3 is built from 15 residues. V was cut by 4 bases and J by 8 bases, with 16 bases left in between. The DNA of the CDR3 is TGTGCCAGCAGCCGGACAGTCGAAAGAGATTCACCCCTCCACTTT. Encoded protein: CASSRTVERDSPLHF.

This clonotype was seen once. The V call is TRBV7-9, the J call TRBJ1-6; D is unclear. The CDR3 runs 13 residues. The germline CDR1 and CDR2 sequences are SEHNR and FQNEAQ (reference sequence). V lost 1 base and J lost 10, with 8 bases in between. This chain's CDR3 is CASSLVLQSPLHF. In DNA, the CDR3 is TGTGCCAGCAGCTTAGTCTTGCAGTCACCCCTCCACTTT.

V gene TRBV20-1 combines with J gene TRBJ2-1; no clear D gene. This CDR3 region has 11 residues. Germline V gives CDR1 DFQATT, CDR2 SNEGSKA (reference sequence). V lost 7 bases and J lost 9, with 13 bases in between. This CDR3 is CSVADDTEQFF. The CDR3 nucleotides are TGCAGTGTGGCCGACGACACTGAGCAGTTCTTC.

There are many counts of this clonotype. J is TRBJ2-1 and V is TRBV5-1; 7 positions match TRBD2. Trimming cost V 0 bases and J 9 bases; bases outside gene matches: 6. The CDR3 is 14 amino acids. Germline V lookup: CDR1 SGHRS, CDR2 YFSETQ. The CDR3 region is CASSLDGLVGEQFF. For the CDR3, the DNA is TGCGCCAGCAGCTTGGATGGACTAGTGGGTGAGCAGTTCTTC.

This clonotype was recorded at least ten times. CDR3 DNA sequence: TGTGCCAGCAGCCAAGGACTAGCGGTGGGGATCACTAGCACAGATACGCAGTATTTT. Translation: CASSQGLAVGITSTDTQYF. The rearrangement joins TRBV7-9 to TRBJ2-3, with 10 bases aligning to TRBD2. V lost 5 bases and J lost 0; bases outside the gene matches: 14. Per germline, CDR1 SEHNR and CDR2 FQNEAQ (reference sequence). This CDR3 has 19 residues. The variable domain in full, with the rest retrieved from reference TRBV7-9 and TRBJ2-3, is DTGVSQNPRHKITKRGQNVTFRCDPISEHNRLYWYRQTLGQGPEFLTYFQNEAQLEKSRLLSDRFSAERPKGSFSTLEIQRTEQGDSAMYLCASSQGLAVGITSTDTQYFGPGTRLTVL.

The DNA of the CDR3 is TGCAGCGTTGTAACGGGGATACAAGAGACCCAGTACTTC. Encoded protein: CSVVTGIQETQYF. The chain combines TRBV29-1 with TRBJ2-5, with D possibly TRBD2 on 5 matching bases. The CDR3 covers 13 residues. Trimming shortened V by 4 bases and J by 2 bases, and 11 bases separated the two germline ends. Germline lookup yields CDR1 SQVTM and CDR2 ANQGSEA.

This clonotype was observed a few times. The chain employs TRBV6-2 or TRBV6-3 and TRBJ2-5, with 11 bases identical to TRBD2. The CDR3 contains 14 residues. CDR1 and CDR2 from the germline V gene are MNHEY and SVGEGT. The ends lost 7 bases at V and 2 bases at J; junction bases unmatched: 3. The CDR3 loop reads CASNVAGGQETQYF. CDR3 in DNA: TGTGCCAGCAATGTAGCGGGGGGGCAAGAGACCCAGTACTTC.

In its sample, this clonotype was seen a few times. CDR3 bases: TGTGCCATCGGGACAGGGCTTCCCTACGAGCAGTACGTC. This sequence encodes CAIGTGLPYEQYV. This chain connects TRBV10-3 to TRBJ2-7; 9 positions agree with TRBD1. With 8 bases clipped from V and 2 bases from J, the junction kept 4 bases outside the gene matches. In germline, CDR1 is ENHRY, CDR2 SYGVKD. The CDR3 runs to 13 residues.

The gene calls are TRBV5-1 and TRBJ2-2; D perhaps matches TRBD1 (6 bases). The germline V gene encodes CDR1 SGHRS and CDR2 YFSETQ. V lost 4 bases and J 2 bases, leaving 15 bases between the germline ends. The CDR3 length is 16 residues. CDR3 residues: CASSRPAGENTGELFF. The CDR3 coding sequence is TGCGCCAGCAGCCGCCCGGCAGGGGAAAACACCGGGGAGCTGTTTTTT.

The V gene is TRBV29-1, the J gene TRBJ1-1; D call uncertain. The CDR3 is 10 amino acids. The V gene lost 7 bases and the J gene lost 3 bases, with 6 bases spanning the gap. The germline V gene has CDR1 SQVTM and CDR2 ANQGSEA. CDR3 in amino acids: CSGGDTEAFF. For the CDR3, the DNA is TGCAGCGGTGGGGACACTGAAGCTTTCTTT.

The rearrangement uses TRBV3-1 and TRBJ2-7; a possible D gene is TRBD2 (6 bases). Trimming cost V 3 bases and J 2 bases, with 11 bases left between them. The length of the CDR3 is 14 residues. Germline V gene data show CDR1 as LGHDT and CDR2 as YNNKEL (reference sequence). The CDR3, as DNA: TGTGCCAGCAGCCACGCGGGGTGGACCTACGAGCAGTACTTC. It translates to CASSHAGWTYEQYF.

This clonotype was picked up a small number of times. The chain has TRBV15 and TRBJ1-1, with 10 positions matching TRBD1. V lost 3 bases to trimming and J lost 2 bases; unmatched junction nucleotides: 3. The CDR3 has 15 amino acids. Per germline, CDR1 LNHNV and CDR2 YYDKDF (reference sequence). As DNA, the CDR3 is TGTGCCACCAGCAGGATGACAGGGGGCAACACTGAAGCTTTCTTT. Its protein product is CATSRMTGGNTEAFF. Filled out from reference TRBV15 and TRBJ1-1, the complete variable domain reads DAMVIQNPRYQVTQFGKPVTLSCSQTLNHNVMYWYQQKSSQAPKLLFHYYDKDFNNEADTPDNFQSRRPNTSFCFLDIRSPGLGDTAMYLCATSRMTGGNTEAFFGQGTRLTVV.

The rearrangement uses TRBV9 and TRBJ1-2, with D uncertain. Trimming left V 4 bases short and J 3 bases short, with 13 bases between. The CDR3 consists of 14 residues. Germline V gene sequence: CDR1 SGDLS, CDR2 YYNGEE. CDR3 loop: CASSPRETDYGYTF. As DNA, the CDR3 is TGTGCCAGCAGCCCGAGGGAAACCGACTATGGCTACACCTTC.

This clonotype came up a few times. The V gene is TRBV2, the J gene TRBJ2-5, with D perhaps TRBD1 (6 bases). The germline CDR1 and CDR2 sequences are SNHLY and FYNNEI. The V end was cut by 6 bases, the J end by 5 bases, with 16 bases between. This CDR3 region has 14 residues. CDR3 sequence reads: CASRPTGFWETQYF. As DNA, the CDR3 is TGTGCCAGCAGACCCACAGGGTTTTGGGAGACCCAGTACTTC.

There are many counts of this clonotype. V gene TRBV6-5 combines with J gene TRBJ2-5; D is unresolved. This CDR3 comprises 15 residues. Germline V CDR1 and CDR2: MNHEY, SVGAGI. Trimming cost V 4 bases and J 5 bases, with 17 bases left between them. The CDR3 sequence is CASSSQWSSAETQYF. In DNA form, the CDR3 reads TGTGCCAGCAGTTCCCAATGGTCTTCGGCGGAGACCCAGTACTTC.

This clonotype was detected a few times. This sequence joins TRBV7-2 and TRBJ2-2; 7 bases are a match to TRBD1. This CDR3 spans 18 amino acids. The V segment lost 2 bases and the J segment 1 base; nucleotides outside the gene matches: 10. Germline CDR1 and CDR2: SGHTA and FQGNSA. The chain's CDR3 is CASSLRPPGQLNTGELFF. In DNA, the CDR3 is TGTGCCAGCAGCTTAAGGCCGCCGGGACAGCTGAACACCGGGGAGCTGTTTTTT.